This T cell receptor beta chain was sequenced for a study of T cells in Graves' hyperthyroidism and ophthalmopathy. Study-wide background: Once the initial diagnosis was made, peripheral blood was obtained before any treatment. Study results and limitations: The model's output predicted ophthalmopathy at a median of roughly 6 months prior to onset.

Amplification of TCR beta CDR3 regions was performed using RNA transcripts as template. Using the HTBI primer set, a first-round RT-PCR was run on the TCR CDR3. TCRdb re-called the multiplex PCR reads through MiXCR, storing one row per CDR3 protein. The sample lists about 53,000 distinct CDR3 sequences; around half were seen once. Fresh peripheral blood, 8 to 10 ml, was the source of the PBMCs. Germline V gives CDR1 SSHAT, CDR2 FNYEAQ (reference sequence). The CDR3 loop spans 12 amino acids. Regarding this clonotype: Its cognate antigen is unknown.

This sequence originates from a woman between 25 and 40 years old with Graves' ophthalmopathy. The sequenced sample consisted of blood. This rearrangement joins TRBV7-7 to TRBJ2-1; D may be TRBD2 (5 bases). The CDR3 spells CAAADSYNEQFF. CDR3 bases: TGTGCAGCAGCGGACTCCTACAATGAGCAGTTCTTC.